What follows describes a single T cell receptor (beta chain). What it binds is not known. The data were obtained in a study of T cells in localized non-small cell lung cancer. TCRdb's copy holds only in-frame clones and misses some; the assay was immunoSEQ multiplex PCR. This sample has over 1,000 clones, with 25% to 30% found just once. Study-wide findings and caveats: Only one tumor region was sequenced, so heterogeneity remains possible.

Per germline, CDR1 MDHEN and CDR2 SYDVKM. Between the trimmed V and J ends, which lost 5 bases and 10 bases, there was a span of 17 bases. The length of the CDR3 is 14 residues. The clonotype was recovered from a male donor aged 60 or older with stage II squamous cell lung carcinoma. V is TRBV28 and J is TRBJ1-4, with D unclear. Here the sequenced sample was normal lung tissue next to the tumor, taken before any cancer treatment. The CDR3 DNA follows: TGTGCCAGCAGTCCCCACTCGGCATTAGGAAAACTGTTTTTT. Translating it yields CASSPHSALGKLFF.